The 14 T cell receptor beta chains below all came from one sample that was sequenced in a study of cytomegalovirus exposure and HLA in healthy donors. PCR employed 60 Vbeta and 13 Jbeta primers. The table came from immunoSEQ multiplex PCR; TCRdb's copy has only in-frame clones and leaves some out. This sample has around 120,000 clones, with 60% to 85% found just once. The material sequenced was PBMCs. Source of these receptors: a woman aged 18 to 35 in good health and CMV-seronegative.

The chain is built from TRBV7-9 and TRBJ2-7; a possible D gene is TRBD1 (6 bases). CDR1 and CDR2 (germline): SEHNR, FQNEAQ (reference sequence). The V end lost 4 bases, the J end lost 3 bases, and 16 bases lay between the germline ends. CDR3 length: 15 residues. This chain's CDR3 is CASSSPGQGVYEQYF. In DNA form, the CDR3 reads TGTGCCAGCAGCTCCCCGGGACAAGGGGTCTACGAGCAGTACTTC.

This chain connects TRBV6-5 to TRBJ2-3, with 10 positions matching TRBD1. V shed 6 bases and J 0 bases; nucleotides not matched to a gene: 3. CDR1 and CDR2 (germline): MNHEY, SVGAGI. This CDR3 comprises 15 residues. CDR3 residues: CASSRQGASTDTQYF. In nucleotides, the CDR3 is TGTGCCAGCAGCCGACAGGGGGCTAGCACAGATACGCAGTATTTT.

The chain is built from TRBV2 and TRBJ1-1; TRBD1 aligns across 8 bases. The CDR3 consists of 12 residues. Germline-derived CDR1 and CDR2 are SNHLY and FYNNEI. CDR3 sequence: CVSRGRYTEAFF. CDR3 DNA: TGTGTCTCCAGGGGGCGATACACTGAAGCTTTCTTT. The variable domain in full, completed from reference TRBV2 and TRBJ1-1, reads EPEVTQTPSHQVTQMGQEVILRCVPISNHLYFYWYRQILGQKVEFLVSFYNNEISEKSEIFDDQFSVERPDGSNFTLKIRSTKLEDSAMYFCVSRGRYTEAFFGQGTRLTVV.

The genes are TRBV14 and TRBJ1-2, with 7 bases matching TRBD1. The CDR3 sequence is 17 residues long. The V segment lost 0 bases and the J segment 0 bases; nucleotides outside the gene matches: 7. CDR1 is SGHDN and CDR2 is FVKESK in the germline V gene. The CDR3: CASSQDRGSTANYGYTF. The CDR3 bases are TGTGCCAGCAGCCAAGACAGGGGGTCTACAGCTAACTATGGCTACACCTTC.

The chain recombines TRBV27 with TRBJ1-5, with D maybe TRBD1 (6 bases). Germline CDR1 and CDR2: MNHEY and SMNVEV (reference sequence). This CDR3 has 14 residues. V lost 5 bases and J lost 4, with 12 bases in between. CDR3 bases: TGTGCCAGCAGTCCCAAGGGGGGGAATCAGCCCCAGCATTTT. This encodes CASSPKGGNQPQHF.

This chain uses TRBV28 with TRBJ1-4; perhaps TRBD1 as D (5 bases). Germline loops: CDR1 MDHEN, CDR2 SYDVKM. Trimming left V 4 bases short and J 6 bases short, with 12 bases between. The CDR3 loop spans 14 amino acids. The CDR3 sequence: CASSYGGIHEKLFF. The CDR3 DNA reads as TGTGCCAGCAGTTACGGGGGAATTCATGAAAAACTGTTTTTT.

The V call is TRBV4-2, the J call TRBJ1-5; D possibly corresponds to TRBD1 (5 bases). Between the trimmed V and J ends, which lost 3 bases and 1 base, there was a span of 13 bases. CDR1 and CDR2 (germline): LGHNA, YNFKEQ. The CDR3 is 16 amino acids. The CDR3 nucleotides are TGTGCCAGCAGCCAGACCCAGACAGTGAGCAATCAGCCCCAGCATTTT. It translates to CASSQTQTVSNQPQHF.

The rearrangement links TRBV29-1 to TRBJ2-2, with TRBD1 matching 10 bases. CDR3 size: 14 residues. Germline trimming cut 4 bases from V and 2 bases from J; bases unmatched to any gene: 1. Germline assignment: CDR1 SQVTM and CDR2 ANQGSEA. The CDR3 is CSVGTGGNTGELFF. Here the CDR3 DNA reads TGCAGCGTTGGGACAGGGGGAAACACCGGGGAGCTGTTTTTT.

This rearrangement joins TRBV10-2 to TRBJ2-5, with D tentatively TRBD1 (5 bases). Trimming cost V 0 bases and J 7 bases, with 15 bases left between them. The CDR3 length is 15 residues. Germline CDR1 is WSHSY and CDR2 is SAAADI. CDR3 sequence reads: CASSESRAGIGTQYF. Here the CDR3 DNA reads TGCGCCAGCAGTGAGTCAAGGGCAGGGATAGGGACCCAGTACTTC.

The gene calls are TRBV2 and TRBJ1-2; TRBD1 aligns across 11 bases. Germline lookup yields CDR1 SNHLY and CDR2 FYNNEI. J gave up 3 bases and V 10 bases, and 4 bases lay outside the gene matches. This CDR3 has 13 amino acids. Here the CDR3 reads CANKGQGDYGYTF. CDR3 nucleotides: TGTGCCAATAAGGGACAGGGGGACTATGGCTACACCTTC.

The chain carries TRBV4-1 and TRBJ2-7; 11 bases match TRBD1. CDR1 and CDR2 from the germline V gene are MGHRA and YSYEKL. V trimming: 4 bases; J trimming: 2 bases; junction bases outside the gene matches: 1. This CDR3 region has 14 residues. CDR3 sequence: CASSPGQGAYEQYF. For the CDR3, the DNA is TGCGCCAGCAGCCCGGGACAGGGGGCCTACGAGCAGTACTTC.

V gene TRBV11-2 combines with J gene TRBJ1-1; D is ambiguous. Germline CDR1 SGHAT, CDR2 FQNNGV. The CDR3 covers 12 residues. V was trimmed by 5 bases and J by 6 bases, leaving 10 bases between them. This CDR3 is CASSNRQAEAFF. CDR3 nucleotides: TGTGCCAGCAGCAATCGACAAGCTGAAGCTTTCTTT.

The chain employs TRBV4-2 and TRBJ1-1; D gene uncertain. V lost 0 bases, J lost 1 base, and 12 bases lay in between. CDR1 LGHNA and CDR2 YNFKEQ come from the germline V gene. This CDR3 has 16 residues. The CDR3 DNA sequence: TGTGCCAGCAGCCAAGACCCTCAGCGACCGAACACTGAAGCTTTCTTT. Translating it yields CASSQDPQRPNTEAFF.

This chain uses TRBV19 with TRBJ1-6; D might be TRBD1 (5 bases). The germline CDR1 and CDR2 sequences are LNHDA and SQIVND (reference sequence). This CDR3 region has 15 residues. Trimming stripped 5 bases from V and 7 bases from J, with 15 bases between. The CDR3 loop reads CASSPGGTSNSPLHF. The CDR3 DNA is TGTGCCAGTAGTCCCGGGGGGACGTCGAATTCACCCCTCCACTTT.